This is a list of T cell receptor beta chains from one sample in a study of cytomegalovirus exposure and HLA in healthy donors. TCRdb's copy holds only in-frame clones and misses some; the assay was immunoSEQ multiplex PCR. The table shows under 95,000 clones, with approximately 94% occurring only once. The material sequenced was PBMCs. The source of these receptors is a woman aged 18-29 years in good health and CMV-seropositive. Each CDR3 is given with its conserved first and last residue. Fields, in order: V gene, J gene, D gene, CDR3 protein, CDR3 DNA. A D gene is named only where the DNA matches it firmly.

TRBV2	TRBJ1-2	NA	CASSPDTRLAGHF	TGTGCCAGCAGTCCAGATACCCGGTTGGCGGGGCACTTC
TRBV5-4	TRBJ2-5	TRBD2	CASSLTSGAPETQYF	TGTGCCAGCAGCTTGACTAGCGGAGCCCCTGAGACCCAGTACTTC
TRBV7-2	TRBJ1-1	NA	CASSLVGGSGTEAFF	TGTGCCAGCAGCTTAGTCGGGGGATCGGGCACTGAAGCTTTCTTT
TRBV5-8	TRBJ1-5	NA	CASSLGTLADEPQHF	TGTGCCAGCAGCTTGGGTACCCTGGCGGATGAGCCCCAGCATTTT
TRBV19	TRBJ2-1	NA	CASRNRGMHNEQFF	TGTGCCAGTAGAAACCGGGGGATGCACAATGAGCAGTTCTTC
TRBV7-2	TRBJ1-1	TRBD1	CASSLGQTPYTEAFF	TGTGCCAGCAGCTTGGGACAGACACCCTACACTGAAGCTTTCTTT
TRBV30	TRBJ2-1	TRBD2	CAWSSAGGGNEQFF	TGTGCCTGGAGTTCAGCGGGGGGTGGTAATGAGCAGTTCTTC
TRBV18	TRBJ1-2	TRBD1	CASSPSQQGYGYTF	TGTGCCAGCTCACCATCCCAACAGGGGTATGGCTACACCTTC
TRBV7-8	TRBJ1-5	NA	CASSVGTSNQPQHF	TGTGCCAGCAGCGTAGGGACTTCTAATCAGCCCCAGCATTTT
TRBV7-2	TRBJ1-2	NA	CASSLERWGKITF	TGTGCCAGCAGCCTGGAGAGGTGGGGCAAAATAACCTTC
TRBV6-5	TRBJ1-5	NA	CASSVTGDSNQPQHF	TGTGCCAGCAGCGTAACAGGAGATAGCAATCAGCCCCAGCATTTT
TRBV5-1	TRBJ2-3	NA	CASSFRDLDTDTQYF	TGCGCCAGCAGCTTCCGGGACTTAGACACAGATACGCAGTATTTT